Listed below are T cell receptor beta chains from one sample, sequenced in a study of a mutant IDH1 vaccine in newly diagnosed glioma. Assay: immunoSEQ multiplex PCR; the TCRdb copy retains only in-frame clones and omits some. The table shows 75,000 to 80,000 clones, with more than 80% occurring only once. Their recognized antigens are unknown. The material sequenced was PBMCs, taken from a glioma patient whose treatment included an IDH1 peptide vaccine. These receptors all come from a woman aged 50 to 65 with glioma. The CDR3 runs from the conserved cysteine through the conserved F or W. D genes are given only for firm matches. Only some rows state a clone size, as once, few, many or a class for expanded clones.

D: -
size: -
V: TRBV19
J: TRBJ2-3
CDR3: CASSIWRVRGGTDTQYF
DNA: TGTGCCAGTAGTATCTGGCGTGTCAGGGGTGGCACAGATACGCAGTATTTT

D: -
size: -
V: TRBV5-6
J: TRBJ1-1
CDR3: CASSLDPVRNTEAFF
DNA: TGTGCCAGCAGCTTGGATCCCGTTCGGAACACTGAAGCTTTCTTT

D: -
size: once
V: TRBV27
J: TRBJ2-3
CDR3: CASSSHVSKFNTDTQYF
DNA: TGTGCCAGCAGTTCTCATGTATCCAAATTTAACACAGATACGCAGTATTTT

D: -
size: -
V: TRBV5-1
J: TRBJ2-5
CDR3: CASSPILGETQYF
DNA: TGCGCCAGCAGCCCCATCCTGGGCGAGACCCAGTACTTC

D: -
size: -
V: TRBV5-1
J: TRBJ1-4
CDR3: CASSFRGVGEKLFF
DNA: TGCGCCAGCAGCTTCAGGGGCGTTGGAGAAAAACTGTTTTTT

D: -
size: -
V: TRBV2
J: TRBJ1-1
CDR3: CASSEEVNTEAFF
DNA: TGTGCCAGCAGTGAAGAGGTGAACACTGAAGCTTTCTTT

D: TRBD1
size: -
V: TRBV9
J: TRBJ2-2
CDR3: CASSPRGGAGELFF
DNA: TGTGCCAGCAGCCCGCGAGGGGGCGCCGGGGAGCTGTTTTTT

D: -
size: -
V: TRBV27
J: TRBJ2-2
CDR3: CASKRLGRNTGELFF
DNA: TGTGCCAGCAAACGTCTAGGGCGGAACACCGGGGAGCTGTTTTTT

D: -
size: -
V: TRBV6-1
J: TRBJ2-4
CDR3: CASSDRDSWAKNIQYF
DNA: TGTGCCAGCAGTGACCGAGACTCGTGGGCCAAAAACATTCAGTACTTC

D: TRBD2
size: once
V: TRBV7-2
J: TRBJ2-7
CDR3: CASSSSSGRSYEQYF
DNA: TGTGCCAGCAGCTCGTCTAGCGGGAGATCCTACGAGCAGTACTTC

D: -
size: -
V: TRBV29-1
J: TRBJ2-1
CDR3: CSVGFVGGTVYNEQFF
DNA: TGCAGCGTTGGATTTGTTGGCGGGACTGTCTACAATGAGCAGTTCTTC

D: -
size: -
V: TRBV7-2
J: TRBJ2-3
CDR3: CASSLSGTDTQYF
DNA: TGTGCCAGCAGCTTAAGCGGGACAGATACGCAGTATTTT

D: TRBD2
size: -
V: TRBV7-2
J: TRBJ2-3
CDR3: CASSWGGETDTQYF
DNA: TGTGCCAGCAGCTGGGGGGGGGAGACAGATACGCAGTATTTT

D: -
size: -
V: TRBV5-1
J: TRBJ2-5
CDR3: CASSLVVGAEETQYF
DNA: TGCGCCAGCAGCTTGGTGGTCGGGGCGGAGGAGACCCAGTACTTC

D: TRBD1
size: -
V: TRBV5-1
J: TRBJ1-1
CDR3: CASSIDRGYTEAFF
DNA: TGCGCCAGCAGCATTGACAGGGGATACACTGAAGCTTTCTTT

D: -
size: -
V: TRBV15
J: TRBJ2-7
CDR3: CATSRVDLAGAGEQYF
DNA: TGTGCCACCAGCAGAGTGGATTTAGCCGGGGCGGGCGAGCAGTACTTC

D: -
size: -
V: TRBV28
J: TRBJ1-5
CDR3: CASSLSDQPQHF
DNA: TGTGCCAGCAGTTTATCCGATCAGCCCCAGCATTTT

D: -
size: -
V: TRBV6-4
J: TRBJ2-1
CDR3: CASSDSIYGSGYNEQFF
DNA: TGTGCCAGCAGTGACTCGATTTACGGGAGTGGGTACAATGAGCAGTTCTTC

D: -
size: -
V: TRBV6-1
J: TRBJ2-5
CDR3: CASEAATLGETQYF
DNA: TGTGCCAGCGAGGCGGCCACCCTCGGGGAGACCCAGTACTTC

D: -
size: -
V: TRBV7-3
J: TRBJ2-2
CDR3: CASSYRQENTGELFF
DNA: TGTGCCAGCAGCTACCGACAGGAGAACACCGGGGAGCTGTTTTTT

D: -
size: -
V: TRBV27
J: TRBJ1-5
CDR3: CASSPLRAGNQPQHF
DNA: TGTGCCAGCAGTCCCCTGAGGGCGGGCAATCAGCCCCAGCATTTT